The 13 T cell receptor beta chains below all came from one sample that was sequenced in a study of CD8 T cells in ankylosing spondylitis. A single record per CDR3 protein comes from TCRdb applying MiXCR to the 5' RACE reads. This table has under 7,000 distinct CDR3 sequences, around 2.3% appearing once. Material for sequencing was blood, either unsorted or a sorted T cell fraction (not recorded which). The receptors derive from a male donor with ankylosing spondylitis or in good health (not recorded which).

This clonotype has a count of ten or more. V is TRBV9 and J is TRBJ2-1; 11 nucleotides line up with TRBD1. This CDR3 has 16 amino acids. Germline CDR1 SGDLS, CDR2 YYNGEE. Trimming at V came to 4 bases and at J to 6 bases, leaving 9 bases not matched to a gene. The CDR3 DNA reads TGTGCCAGCAGCCCTCGGACAGGGGGCTTTTCCAATGAGCAGTTCTTC. This sequence encodes CASSPRTGGFSNEQFF.

This clonotype has at least ten counts. The V call is TRBV9, the J call TRBJ1-2, with a possible D match to TRBD1 (6 bases). Trimming stripped 4 bases from V and 0 bases from J, with 19 bases between. The CDR3 has 17 residues. Germline assignment: CDR1 SGDLS and CDR2 YYNGEE. The CDR3 reads CASSPGGALLANYGYTF. As DNA, the CDR3 is TGTGCCAGCAGCCCGGGGGGGGCCTTACTAGCTAACTATGGCTACACCTTC. The complete variable domain, with remaining parts taken from reference TRBV9 and TRBJ1-2, reads DSGVTQTPKHLITATGQRVTLRCSPRSGDLSVYWYQQSLDQGLQFLIQYYNGEERAKGNILERFSAQQFPDLHSELNLSSLELGDSALYFCASSPGGALLANYGYTFGSGTRLTVV.

This clonotype was detected many times. This chain joins TRBV9 and TRBJ2-1; TRBD2 aligns across 7 bases. Germline CDR1 SGDLS, CDR2 YYNGEE. Trimming cost V 3 bases and J 2 bases; bases outside gene matches: 5. The CDR3 extends over 15 amino acids. For the CDR3, the DNA is TGTGCCAGCAGCGCAGGACTAGGTACCTACAATGAGCAGTTCTTC. This gives the protein CASSAGLGTYNEQFF.

In its sample, this clonotype is medium-sized. The V call is TRBV9, the J call TRBJ2-3; D is unresolved. Trimming pared 0 bases from V and 1 base from J, leaving 6 bases between. The CDR3 consists of 14 residues. Germline V CDR1 and CDR2: SGDLS, YYNGEE. CDR3 in DNA: TGTGCCAGCAGCGTAGCGGCGGGCACAGATACGCAGTATTTT. Its protein product is CASSVAAGTDTQYF.

By share of the sample, this clonotype is medium-sized. This chain connects TRBV9 to TRBJ2-1; 9 bases match TRBD1. Germline V gene data show CDR1 as SGDLS and CDR2 as YYNGEE. The CDR3 totals 14 residues. V was clipped by 4 bases and J by 3 bases; unmatched bases: 2. The CDR3 nucleotides read TGTGCCAGCAGCATGGGACAGGGCTACAATGAGCAGTTCTTC. This encodes CASSMGQGYNEQFF.

Many counts were recorded for this clonotype. The chain combines TRBV9 with TRBJ2-3; 7 bases agree with TRBD1. Germline values: CDR1 SGDLS, CDR2 YYNGEE. There are 14 residues in the CDR3. Trimming at V came to 3 bases and at J to 5 bases, leaving 6 bases not matched to a gene. The CDR3 reads CASSEQGNGDTQYF. In nucleotides, the CDR3 is TGTGCCAGCAGCGAACAGGGGAATGGAGATACGCAGTATTTT.

There are many counts of this clonotype. The chain has TRBV9 and TRBJ2-7; 7 bases are a match to TRBD2. CDR3 length equals 14 residues. Germline CDR1 reads SGDLS; CDR2 reads YYNGEE. Trimming took 1 base from V and 7 from J; bases not matched to a gene: 8. For the CDR3, the DNA is TGTGCCAGCAGCGTATTTAGCGGGTCAGGAGAGCAGTACTTC. It specifies CASSVFSGSGEQYF.

There are many counts of this clonotype. The rearrangement joins TRBV9 to TRBJ2-7; the match to TRBD1 covers 8 bases. The CDR3 is 18 residues long. V lost 0 bases to trimming and J lost 1 base; unmatched junction nucleotides: 12. Germline loops: CDR1 SGDLS, CDR2 YYNGEE. The CDR3 DNA reads TGTGCCAGCAGCGTAGGGGAATGGGGAGGACAGGGTTCCTACGAGCAGTACTTC. Its protein is CASSVGEWGGQGSYEQYF.

This clonotype was seen repeatedly, ten times or more. This chain uses TRBV9 with TRBJ2-1; a possible D gene is TRBD2 (7 bases). Trimming removed 3 bases from V and 6 bases from J, with 19 bases in between. CDR3 size: 16 residues. Germline assignment: CDR1 SGDLS and CDR2 YYNGEE. The CDR3 is CASSESLGGGFNEQFF. CDR3 nucleotides: TGTGCCAGCAGCGAGAGCCTAGGGGGAGGGTTCAATGAGCAGTTCTTC.

This clonotype has at least ten counts. The chain links TRBV9 to TRBJ1-1; a possible D gene is TRBD1 (6 bases). The germline V gene has CDR1 SGDLS and CDR2 YYNGEE. The CDR3 is 15 amino acids. Trimming took 3 bases from V and 1 from J, leaving 13 bases between them. CDR3 bases: TGTGCCAGCAGCGCTTACAGGGAGGGGAACACTGAAGCTTTCTTT. Protein sequence: CASSAYREGNTEAFF.

This clonotype was observed at least ten times. This CDR3 reads CASSVGTGPQTTYEQYF. Written as DNA, the CDR3 is TGTGCCAGCAGCGTAGGGACAGGGCCCCAAACTACTTATGAGCAGTACTTC. The rearrangement uses TRBV9 and TRBJ2-7, with 8 bases fitting TRBD1. Germline lookup yields CDR1 SGDLS and CDR2 YYNGEE. This CDR3 is 17 amino acids long. The V and J ends lost 0 bases and 7 bases, in that order; junction bases with no gene match: 15. Filled out from reference TRBV9 and TRBJ2-7, the complete variable domain reads DSGVTQTPKHLITATGQRVTLRCSPRSGDLSVYWYQQSLDQGLQFLIQYYNGEERAKGNILERFSAQQFPDLHSELNLSSLELGDSALYFCASSVGTGPQTTYEQYFGPGTRLTVT.

This clonotype was seen many times. The chain couples TRBV9 to TRBJ2-1, with TRBD2 matching over 7 bases. Germline CDR1 SGDLS, CDR2 YYNGEE. The CDR3 spans 12 residues. V shed 4 bases, J shed 10 bases, and the junction held 5 bases outside the gene matches. Written as DNA, the CDR3 is TGTGCCAGCAGCTCTCCTAGCGGAGAGCAGTTCTTC. Amino acids: CASSSPSGEQFF.

This clonotype was seen repeatedly, ten times or more. V and J are TRBV9 and TRBJ2-7; D is possibly TRBD1 or TRBD2 (6 bases each). Trimming removed 0 bases at V and 4 bases at J, with 11 bases between. The CDR3 spans 14 residues. Per the germline V gene, CDR1 is SGDLS and CDR2 is YYNGEE. Written as DNA, the CDR3 is TGTGCCAGCAGCGTAGAGGTAGGGGGGTACGAGCAGTACTTC. It encodes CASSVEVGGYEQYF.